Shown below are 10 T cell receptor beta chains from a single sample sequenced in a study of blood T cell repertoires in COVID-19. Assay used: immunoSEQ multiplex PCR; TCRdb lists only in-frame clones, some missing. Of about 150,000 clones listed, over 60% are singletons. The sample taken for sequencing was peripheral blood. Receptors were obtained from an older man with acute or convalescent COVID-19.

This clone was picked up one time. This chain joins TRBV6-6 and TRBJ2-5, with 14 bases aligning to TRBD2. Germline CDR1 reads MNHNY; CDR2 reads SVGAGI (reference sequence). The length of the CDR3 is 17 residues. V shed 6 bases, J shed 1 base, and the junction held 7 bases outside the gene matches. CDR3 sequence: CASSRSGLAGGQETQYF. CDR3 in DNA: TGTGCCAGCAGCCGATCCGGACTAGCGGGGGGCCAAGAGACCCAGTACTTC.

The CDR3 spells CASRGQNTGELFF. As DNA, the CDR3 is TGCGCCAGCAGGGGACAGAACACCGGGGAGCTGTTTTTT. The chain has TRBV5-1 and TRBJ2-2; D might be TRBD1 (6 bases). Per germline, CDR1 SGHRS and CDR2 YFSETQ. Trimming took 5 bases from V and 1 from J, leaving 6 bases between them. This CDR3 is built from 13 residues.

This chain uses TRBV7-3 with TRBJ1-1, with 8 bases fitting TRBD1. The CDR3 extends over 15 amino acids. Looked up from germline, CDR1 is SGHTA and CDR2 is FQGTGA. Germline trimming cut 6 bases from V and 11 bases from J; bases unmatched to any gene: 17. The CDR3 protein is CASSPGQAAQGYAFF. In nucleotides, the CDR3 is TGTGCCAGCAGTCCGGGACAGGCGGCGCAAGGGTATGCTTTCTTT.

This rearrangement joins TRBV6-2 or TRBV6-3 to TRBJ1-1; the D is unclear. The ends were cut back, 2 bases at V and 5 bases at J, with 12 bases in the middle. The germline CDR1 and CDR2 sequences are MNHEY and SVGEGT. The CDR3 has 14 amino acids. CDR3 in amino acids: CASSYGVGRTEAFF. The CDR3 bases are TGTGCCAGCAGTTACGGGGTCGGGAGGACTGAAGCTTTCTTT.

The genes are TRBV2 and TRBJ2-3; D might be TRBD2 (7 bases). The CDR3 totals 12 residues. V dropped 11 bases and J dropped 1 base, with 10 bases sitting between them. Germline V gene data show CDR1 as SNHLY and CDR2 as FYNNEI. CDR3 region: CAQGGGTDTQYF. The DNA of the CDR3 is TGTGCCCAAGGGGGGGGCACAGATACGCAGTATTTT.

This clone was recorded only once. This sequence joins TRBV2 and TRBJ2-7; perhaps TRBD1 as D (6 bases). V was trimmed by 3 bases and J by 4 bases, leaving 13 bases between them. Germline CDR1 reads SNHLY; CDR2 reads FYNNEI. The CDR3 totals 14 residues. CDR3 residues: CASSDPGQHYEQYV. CDR3 sequence (DNA): TGTGCCAGCAGTGACCCGGGACAACATTACGAGCAGTACGTC.

The rearrangement links TRBV24-1 to TRBJ2-1; 10 bases are a match to TRBD1. CDR1 and CDR2 from the germline V gene are KGHDR and SFDVKD. The CDR3 consists of 17 residues. The J segment lost 5 bases and the V segment lost 0 bases, leaving 6 bases of the junction unmatched. CDR3 in DNA: TGTGCCACCAGTGATTTGCCCGGGACAGGGGATAACAATGAGCAGTTCTTC. Amino acid sequence: CATSDLPGTGDNNEQFF.

The rearrangement uses TRBV21-1 and TRBJ1-4; the table's TRBD1 call for D was not verified on the DNA. TRBV21-1 is a listed pseudogene. The CDR3 runs 16 residues. The CDR3 here is CASSRRQPATNEKLFF. CDR3 sequence (DNA): TGTGCCAGCAGCAGGAGACAGCCTGCAACTAATGAAAAACTGTTTTTT.

About this clone: The junction departs from germline at one end; a sequencing error may be responsible. The chain combines TRBV6-5 with TRBJ1-4; D unclear. This CDR3 is built from 13 residues. Germline lookup yields CDR1 MNHEY and CDR2 SVGAGI. In DNA, the CDR3 is TGTGCCAGCAGTTACTCGACTAGTGAAAAACTGTTTTTT. As protein: CASSYSTSEKLFF.

The chain couples TRBV18 to TRBJ2-1; D gene ambiguous. Trimming removed 0 bases at V and 8 bases at J, with 8 bases between. Per germline, CDR1 KGHSH and CDR2 LQKENI. There are 13 residues in the CDR3. Here the CDR3 reads CASSPPSLYEQFF. The DNA of the CDR3 is TGTGCCAGCTCACCACCTAGTTTGTATGAGCAGTTCTTC.